The clone carrying this T cell receptor beta chain was recorded once. The antigen is undetermined. The data belong to a study of T cells after yellow fever vaccination. In TCRdb, the 5' RACE reads were re-called with MiXCR into one record per CDR3 protein. The repertoire holds some 500,000 distinct CDR3 sequences, with 13% as singletons. Study-level findings and limits: The study re-detected most primary-vaccination clones after the booster (about 95% CD4, 88% CD8). Relatively few clonotypes were ones that appeared in both CD4 and CD8 compartments.

The clonotype was recovered from a man aged 25 to 40 who received the YFV17D yellow fever vaccine. The material was PBMCs, obtained on the day of the yellow fever booster vaccination.

The CDR3 loop is CASSLVAVMNTEAFF. The DNA of the CDR3 is TGTGCCAGCAGCTTAGTGGCAGTTATGAACACTGAAGCTTTCTTT. The chain joins TRBV7-2 to TRBJ1-1; D remains ambiguous. The CDR3 consists of 15 residues. Germline V gene data show CDR1 as SGHTA and CDR2 as FQGNSA. The V and J ends lost 1 base and 0 bases respectively, with 9 bases between them.